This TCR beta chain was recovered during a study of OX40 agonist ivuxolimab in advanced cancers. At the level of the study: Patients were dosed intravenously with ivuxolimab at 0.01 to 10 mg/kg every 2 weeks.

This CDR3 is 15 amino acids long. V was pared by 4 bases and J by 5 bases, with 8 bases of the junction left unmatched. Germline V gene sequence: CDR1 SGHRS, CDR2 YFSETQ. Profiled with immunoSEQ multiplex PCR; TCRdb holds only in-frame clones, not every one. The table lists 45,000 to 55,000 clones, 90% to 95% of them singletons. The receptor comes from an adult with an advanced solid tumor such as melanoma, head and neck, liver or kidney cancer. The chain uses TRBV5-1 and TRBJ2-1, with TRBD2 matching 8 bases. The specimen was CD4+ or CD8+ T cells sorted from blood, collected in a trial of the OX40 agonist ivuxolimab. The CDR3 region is CASSPPTSVDNEQFF. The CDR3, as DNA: TGCGCCAGCAGCCCACCGACTAGCGTAGACAATGAGCAGTTCTTC.